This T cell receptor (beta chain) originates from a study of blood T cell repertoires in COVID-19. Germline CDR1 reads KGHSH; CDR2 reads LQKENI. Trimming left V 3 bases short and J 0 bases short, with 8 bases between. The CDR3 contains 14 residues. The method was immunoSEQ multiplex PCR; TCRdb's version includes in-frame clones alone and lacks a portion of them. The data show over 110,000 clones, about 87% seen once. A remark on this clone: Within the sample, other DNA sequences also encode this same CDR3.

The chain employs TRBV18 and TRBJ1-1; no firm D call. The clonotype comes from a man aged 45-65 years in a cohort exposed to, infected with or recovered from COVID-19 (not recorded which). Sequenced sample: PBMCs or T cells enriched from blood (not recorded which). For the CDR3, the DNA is TGTGCCAGCTCACCCGGGGATTTGAACACTGAAGCTTTCTTT. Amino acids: CASSPGDLNTEAFF.